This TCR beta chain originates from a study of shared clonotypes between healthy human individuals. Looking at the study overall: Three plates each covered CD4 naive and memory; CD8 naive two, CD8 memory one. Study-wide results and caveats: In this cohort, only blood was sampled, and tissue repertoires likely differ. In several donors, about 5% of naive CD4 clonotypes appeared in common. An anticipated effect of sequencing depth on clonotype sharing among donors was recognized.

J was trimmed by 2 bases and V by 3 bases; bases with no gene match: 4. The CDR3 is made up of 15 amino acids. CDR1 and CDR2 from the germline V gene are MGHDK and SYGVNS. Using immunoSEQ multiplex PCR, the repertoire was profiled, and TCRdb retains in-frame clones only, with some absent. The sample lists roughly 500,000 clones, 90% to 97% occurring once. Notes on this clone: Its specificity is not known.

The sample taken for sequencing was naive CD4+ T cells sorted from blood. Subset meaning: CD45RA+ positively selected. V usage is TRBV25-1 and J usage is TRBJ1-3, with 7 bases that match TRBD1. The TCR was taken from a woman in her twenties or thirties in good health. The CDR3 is CASSEHGTAGNTIYF. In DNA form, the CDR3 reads TGTGCCAGCAGTGAGCATGGGACAGCTGGAAACACCATATATTTT.